The 11 T cell receptor beta chains in this list originate from one sample, sequenced in a study of tumor and adjacent non-tumor tissue in lung cancer. Three rounds of nested PCR, following a modified ARM-PCR protocol, produced the TCRbeta library. One entry per CDR3 protein, called by TCRdb with MiXCR from the multiplex PCR reads. Of 50,000 to 70,000 distinct CDR3 sequences in the sample, roughly 60% were seen once. The template was RNA from unsorted bulk tissue. The normal lung tissue was taken more than 3 cm from the tumor edge. The sample was distant non-tumor lung tissue. The receptor source for this set is a man aged 70-80 years with non-small cell lung cancer.

Comments on this clonotype: The junction shows a germline mismatch at one end, possibly a read error. V is TRBV6-2 or TRBV6-3 and J is TRBJ1-1; possibly TRBD1 for D (5 bases). This CDR3 has 14 residues. Germline V gives CDR1 MNHEY, CDR2 SVGEGT. The CDR3 DNA sequence: TGTGCCTTCAGTTACAAGGGCGCGGACACTGAAGCTTCCTTT. Translated: CAFSYKGADTEASF.

The genes are TRBV11-2 and TRBJ1-2; weak D call: TRBD1 (5 bases). Germline CDR1 is SGHAT and CDR2 is FQNNGV. V lost 6 bases to trimming and J lost 4 bases, with 15 bases between them. This CDR3 is 14 amino acids long. The CDR3 reads CASSQGVKSYGYTF. CDR3 sequence (DNA): TGTGCCAGCAGTCAAGGGGTTAAGAGCTATGGCTACACCTTC. Using reference TRBV11-2 and TRBJ1-2 for the parts outside the CDR3, the full variable domain is EAGVAQSPRYKIIEKRQSVAFWCNPISGHATLYWYQQILGQGPKLLIQFQNNGVVDDSQLPKDRFSAERLKGVDSTLKIQPAKLEDSAVYLCASSQGVKSYGYTFGSGTRLTVV.

V and J are TRBV29-1 and TRBJ2-1, with D possibly being TRBD1 or TRBD2 (6 bases each). The CDR3 is 14 residues long. From germline, CDR1 is SQVTM and CDR2 ANQGSEA. CDR3 amino acids: CSVRGRGPLNEQFF. Written as DNA, the CDR3 is TGCAGTGTAAGGGGACGGGGGCCCCTCAATGAGCAGTTCTTC.

Of note for this clonotype: A much more abundant neighbour one base away suggests this may be a read error. This chain links TRBV11-2 with TRBJ2-1; 9 nucleotides agree with TRBD1. The CDR3 covers 16 residues. CDR1 and CDR2 from the germline V gene are SGHAT and FQNNGV. V lost 5 bases to trimming and J lost 12 bases; unmatched junction nucleotides: 17. CDR3 DNA: TGTGCCAGCAGCCCCTATGACAGGGGGGGGAACGATGGGCAGTTCTTC. This translates into CASSPYDRGGNDGQFF.

Of note for this clonotype: Just one base apart from a much larger clone, this may be a read error. V is TRBV30 and J is TRBJ2-2; 11 bases agree with TRBD2. The CDR3 has 16 residues. CDR1 and CDR2 (germline): GTSNPN, SVGIG (reference sequence). CDR3 loop: CVWGIAGGENTGELFF. The CDR3 nucleotides are TGTGTCTGGGGCATAGCGGGAGGGGAGAACACCGGGGAGCTGTTTTTT.

Regarding this clonotype: This likely comes from a read error, as the CDR3 has no conserved phenylalanine or tryptophan at its end. The DNA is left out, because the CDR3 cannot be placed on it with certainty; the CDR3 is given as TCRdb lists it. V usage is TRBV11-1 and J usage is TRBJ2-1; the D call TRBD1 from the table was never checked on the DNA. The CDR3 is made up of 14 amino acids, end residues included. CDR1 SGHAT and CDR2 FQDESV come from the germline V gene (reference sequence). CDR3: CGSSPRTGVDELFS.

As regards this clonotype: An end of the junction differs from the germline gene, which may be a read error. This chain connects TRBV12-3 or TRBV12-4 to TRBJ1-2, with D unresolved. This CDR3 has 12 residues. CDR3 sequence reads: CASSTVNYGYTF. CDR3 in DNA: TGTGCCAGCAGTACAGTTAACTACGGCTACACCTTC.

There are a few counts of this clonotype. In DNA, the CDR3 is TGTGCCAGTACCCCGGGACAGGGGGTGTCTAGCAATCAGCCCCAGCATTTT. This sequence encodes CASTPGQGVSSNQPQHF. This chain connects TRBV19 to TRBJ1-5; 11 positions match TRBD1. The CDR3 extends over 17 amino acids. The junction had 8 bases not matched to a gene; V was cut back by 7 bases and J by 0 bases. The germline CDR1 and CDR2 sequences are LNHDA and SQIVND (reference sequence).

Only a few counts were recorded for this clonotype. The chain combines TRBV28 with TRBJ2-5; unclear D gene. This CDR3 is built from 13 residues. V was clipped by 6 bases and J by 7 bases, with 15 bases between them. Germline CDR1 is MDHEN and CDR2 is SYDVKM. CDR3 amino acids: CASSLPAPPTQYF. The DNA for the CDR3 is TGTGCCAGCAGCCTCCCGGCCCCCCCGACCCAGTACTTC.

A note on this clonotype: A read error may explain this, as a much larger clone is one base away. The chain employs TRBV11-2 and TRBJ2-1, with 7 positions matching TRBD2. Germline loops: CDR1 SGHAT, CDR2 FQNNGV. The CDR3 has 17 amino acids. The CDR3: CANSRPLSGDHYNEQFF. CDR3 nucleotide sequence: TGTGCCAACAGCCGACCCTTGAGCGGGGACCATTACAATGAGCAGTTCTTC.

This clonotype showed up many times. V gene TRBV6-2 or TRBV6-3 combines with J gene TRBJ2-5; D is perhaps TRBD1 (5 bases). Germline V lookup: CDR1 MNHEY, CDR2 SVGEGT. V was shortened by 7 bases and J by 1 base, with 7 bases between the two germline ends. The CDR3 has 12 amino acids. The CDR3 coding sequence is TGTGCCAGCACGGACATCCAAGAGACCCAGTACTTC. This translates into CASTDIQETQYF.